The 10 T cell receptor beta chains below come from one sample, sequenced in a study of somatic mutations in cytotoxic T cells in rheumatoid arthritis. Method: immunoSEQ multiplex PCR; TCRdb's copy keeps in-frame clones and lacks some. The sample gives about 18,000 clones, 80% to 85% of which show up once; 28% is in the top ten. The sequencing input was CD8+ T cells sorted from blood. The receptor set was obtained from an adult with rheumatoid arthritis.

This clone was counted a few times. At one end, the junction sequence differs from germline, possibly due to a read error. This chain connects TRBV27 to TRBJ2-7, with 10 bases matching TRBD1. The CDR3 is 15 residues long. Germline V lookup: CDR1 MNHEY, CDR2 SMNVEV (reference sequence). The CDR3, as DNA: TGTGCCAGCAGTCTATCCGGGACAGGGGCCTACGAGCAGTACTTC. Its protein product is CASSLSGTGAYEQYF.

J is TRBJ2-1 and V is TRBV7-8; possible D gene TRBD2, 6 bases. The CDR3 is made up of 15 amino acids. Germline V lookup: CDR1 SGHVS, CDR2 FQNEAQ. Trimming took 3 bases from V and 0 from J, leaving 9 bases between them. In DNA form, the CDR3 reads TGTGCCAGCAGCTTCGCGGGGAGCTCCTACAATGAGCAGTTCTTC. Translated: CASSFAGSSYNEQFF.

The chain uses TRBV28 and TRBJ2-3; no reliable D call. The CDR3 is 15 residues long. The V gene lost 4 bases and the J gene lost 0 bases, with 11 bases spanning the gap. The V gene's germline CDR1 is MDHEN and CDR2 SYDVKM. CDR3 residues: CASSSDVTSTDTQYF. The CDR3 region has the DNA TGTGCCAGCAGTTCTGACGTAACTAGCACAGATACGCAGTATTTT.

V is TRBV5-5 and J is TRBJ1-1, with a tentative D call TRBD1 (5 bases). CDR1 is SGHKS and CDR2 is YYEKEE in the germline V gene (reference sequence). This CDR3 contains 15 residues. The V and J ends lost 4 bases and 0 bases respectively, with 13 bases between them. The CDR3 sequence is CASSPFGGMNTEAFF. CDR3 nucleotide sequence: TGTGCCAGCAGCCCCTTCGGGGGGATGAACACTGAAGCTTTCTTT.

The V gene is TRBV9, the J gene TRBJ1-2; D gene ambiguous. The CDR3 covers 15 residues. The V and J ends lost 0 bases and 6 bases respectively, with 15 bases between them. Looked up from germline, CDR1 is SGDLS and CDR2 is YYNGEE. CDR3 DNA sequence: TGTGCCAGCAGCGTAGTAGCAGTCGAGGTGGATGGCTACACCTTC. It encodes CASSVVAVEVDGYTF.

V is TRBV10-1 and J is TRBJ1-2; D remains ambiguous. The germline V and J ends were trimmed by 4 bases and 6 bases, with 6 bases remaining between them. Germline values: CDR1 WNHNN, CDR2 SYGVQD (reference sequence). This CDR3 comprises 11 residues. In DNA, the CDR3 is TGCGCCAGCAGTGGCGGCGATGGCTACACCTTC. Its protein is CASSGGDGYTF.

This chain connects TRBV11-3 to TRBJ2-3; 8 nucleotides match TRBD2. Losses at the gene ends were 3 bases for V and 3 bases for J; bases not matched to a gene: 5. This CDR3 has 15 amino acids. From germline, CDR1 is SGHNT and CDR2 YENEEA. This CDR3 is CASSLDGRETDTQYF. DNA of the CDR3: TGTGCCAGCAGCTTGGACGGGAGGGAGACAGATACGCAGTATTTT.

J is TRBJ2-5 and V is TRBV13; D is unclear. This CDR3 has 16 amino acids. Trimming removed 5 bases at V and 3 bases at J, with 19 bases between. CDR1 is PRHDT, CDR2 FYEKMQ, per germline (reference sequence). Written as DNA, the CDR3 is TGTGCCAGCAGCACGTCAGGTATACTTGCGGAAGAGACCCAGTACTTC. Protein sequence: CASSTSGILAEETQYF.

The V gene is TRBV7-2, the J gene TRBJ2-5; 8 nucleotides align to TRBD1. The end of the DNA is better explained by TRBJ2-7, so the J call may be wrong. The CDR3 covers 15 residues. CDR1 SGHTA and CDR2 FQGNSA come from the germline V gene. DNA for the CDR3: TGTGCCAGCAGCGCATACGGGACAGGCGAGGTCGAGCAGTACTTC. Amino acids: CASSAYGTGEVEQYF.

J is TRBJ2-1 and V is TRBV28; D call uncertain. CDR1 and CDR2 from the germline V gene are MDHEN and SYDVKM. CDR3 length equals 13 residues. Trimming took 1 base from V and 10 from J, leaving 11 bases between them. Written as DNA, the CDR3 is TGTGCCAGCAGTTTATCCCCTGACTCCGAGCAGTTCTTC. This codes for CASSLSPDSEQFF.